The T cell receptor (beta chain) under discussion was sequenced for a study of blood T cell repertoires in COVID-19. This CDR3 is 10 amino acids long. The germline gives CDR1 SQVTM, CDR2 ANQGSEA. The study recruited people aged about 18 to 95 years across approximately 25 US areas. Donors were grouped by their self-reported clinical history. TCRdb's table, derived via immunoSEQ multiplex PCR, lists solely in-frame clones and lacks some. The data hold about 190,000 clones, with around three quarters observed a single time. This TCR was recovered from a woman aged 45-60 years with acute COVID-19. V and J are TRBV29-1 and TRBJ1-1; no clear D gene. Material: PBMCs or T cells enriched from blood (not recorded which). Here the CDR3 reads CTASLTEAFF. CDR3 DNA: TGCACCGCCTCTCTCACTGAAGCTTTCTTT.